This is a list of T cell receptor beta chains from one sample in a study of CD4 and CD8 cells across lung adenocarcinoma regions. TCRdb re-analysed the PCR reads in MiXCR, keeping a single row per CDR3 protein. This sample yields approximately 10,000 distinct CDR3 sequences, of which approximately 63% are seen a single time; about 87% belongs to the top ten. Sequencing was carried out using CD8+ T cells from the margin of a lung tumor. Receptors were obtained from a male donor with lung adenocarcinoma. The CD4 and CD8 labels of this study may be unreliable. Each CDR3 is given with its conserved first and last residue. Clone size is stated in some rows and not others, as once, few, many or a class when expanded.

j_call	v_call	cdr3_length	clone_size	cdr3_aa
TRBJ2-6	TRBV6-5	16	few	CASSYSGDSGANVLTF
TRBJ2-3	TRBV6-1	16	NA	CASSPGQGQYPDTQYF
TRBJ2-1	TRBV6-1	15	NA	CASSGGGGAYNEQFF
TRBJ2-1	TRBV15	16	NA	CATSRGARSVINEQFF
TRBJ2-3	TRBV25-1	16	NA	CASSESGRGAKDTQYF
NA	TRBV27	13	NA	CASRGGDPETQYF
TRBJ2-1	TRBV6-1	15	once	CASKSGRANYYEQFF
TRBJ2-4	TRBV11-3	14	NA	CASRRGGAKNTQYF
TRBJ2-1	TRBV4-1	14	NA	CASTLADSYNEQFF
TRBJ2-5	TRBV6-1	15	NA	CASSEHGFPQETQYF
TRBJ2-2	TRBV6-1	16	NA	CASRVNPGGRTGELFF
TRBJ2-5	TRBV9	14	few	CASSVELSGGTQYF